These 28 T cell receptor beta chains originate from one sample sequenced in a study of T-cell reconstitution after alpha-beta-depleted transplantation in children. Unique molecular identifiers were incorporated into the prepared TCRbeta library. TCRdb called the PCR reads again in MiXCR, with one record for every CDR3 protein. The sample has approximately 500,000 distinct CDR3 sequences, roughly 30% seen once. The sequencing used PBMCs, collected before TCRalphabeta/CD19-depleted stem cell transplant. These receptors were obtained from a boy under two years old with Wiskott-Aldrich syndrome, due to receive a stem cell transplant.

The chain carries TRBV5-1 and TRBJ2-3; D is undetermined. Germline CDR1 is SGHRS and CDR2 is YFSETQ. Trimming cost V 4 bases and J 0 bases, with 9 bases left between them. The CDR3 is 14 amino acids. The CDR3 DNA reads TGCGCCAGCAGCACAACCCCCAGCACAGATACGCAGTATTTT. As protein: CASSTTPSTDTQYF.

The V and J genes are TRBV6-1 and TRBJ1-2; D not resolved. Germline V gene sequence: CDR1 MNHNS, CDR2 SASEGT. The CDR3 is 14 amino acids. V was shortened by 5 bases and J by 5 bases, with 15 bases between the two germline ends. The DNA of the CDR3 is TGTGCCAGCAGTCCTTACCGGGAGGGATATGGCTACACCTTC. Translated: CASSPYREGYGYTF.

The rearrangement links TRBV6-1 to TRBJ2-7; D uncertain. The CDR3 extends over 13 amino acids. Germline assignment: CDR1 MNHNS and CDR2 SASEGT. Trimming took 3 bases from V and 3 from J, leaving 9 bases between them. The CDR3 loop is CASSEGQRYEQYF. The CDR3 DNA follows: TGTGCCAGCAGTGAGGGTCAGCGCTACGAGCAGTACTTC.

The chain couples TRBV18 to TRBJ2-5; D not resolved. Germline-derived CDR1 and CDR2 are KGHSH and LQKENI. V was trimmed by 3 bases and J by 3 bases, leaving 8 bases between them. There are 13 residues in the CDR3. This CDR3 reads CASSPNIKETQYF. DNA for the CDR3: TGTGCCAGCTCACCCAACATAAAAGAGACCCAGTACTTC.

The chain combines TRBV20-1 with TRBJ1-5; 8 bases match TRBD1. With V trimmed by 5 bases and J by 5 bases, 8 bases remained unmatched. Germline values: CDR1 DFQATT, CDR2 SNEGSKA (reference sequence). The CDR3 has 14 residues. CDR3 sequence reads: CSAVGQGKDQPQHF. CDR3 in DNA: TGCAGTGCTGTCGGACAGGGAAAGGATCAGCCCCAGCATTTT.

This sequence joins TRBV15 and TRBJ2-1; 11 bases align to TRBD2. The length of the CDR3 is 16 residues. The junction had 0 bases not matched to a gene; V was cut back by 1 base and J by 1 base. Germline assignment: CDR1 LNHNV and CDR2 YYDKDF (reference sequence). Here the CDR3 DNA reads TGTGCCACCAGCAGAGGACTAGCGGGGTCCTACAATGAGCAGTTCTTC. Its protein is CATSRGLAGSYNEQFF.

This clonotype has a handful of counts. This chain uses TRBV5-1 with TRBJ2-1; no definite D call. V gave up 0 bases and J gave up 0 bases, with 10 bases separating them. The length of the CDR3 is 16 residues. Germline-derived CDR1 and CDR2 are SGHRS and YFSETQ. The CDR3 sequence: CASSLGAVRSYNEQFF. CDR3 bases: TGCGCCAGCAGCTTGGGGGCGGTTCGCTCCTACAATGAGCAGTTCTTC.

This clonotype was seen a handful of times. The rearrangement links TRBV7-6 to TRBJ2-3; 8 nucleotides line up with TRBD1. This CDR3 is 15 amino acids long. Germline values: CDR1 SGHVS, CDR2 FNYEAQ. V dropped 5 bases and J dropped 4; count of bases not matched to a gene: 8. CDR3 residues: CASSLPGGASDTQYF. The CDR3 DNA is TGTGCCAGCAGCCTTCCAGGGGGCGCCTCAGATACGCAGTATTTT.

This clonotype was counted a few times. The rearrangement uses TRBV20-1 and TRBJ2-7; D possibly corresponds to TRBD2 (5 bases). The V gene's germline CDR1 is DFQATT and CDR2 SNEGSKA (reference sequence). V was pared by 1 base and J by 1 base, with 8 bases between. CDR3 length: 13 residues. CDR3 residues: CSARAGISYEQYF. As DNA, the CDR3 is TGCAGTGCTAGAGCGGGAATTTCCTACGAGCAGTACTTC.

This clonotype has a handful of counts. This chain uses TRBV5-1 with TRBJ2-3; 11 bases fit TRBD2. V gave up 4 bases and J gave up 2 bases; unmatched junction bases: 6. Germline CDR1 and CDR2: SGHRS and YFSETQ. The CDR3 loop spans 16 amino acids. The CDR3 sequence: CASSQGLAAYTDTQYF. In DNA form, the CDR3 reads TGCGCCAGCAGCCAGGGACTAGCGGCGTACACAGATACGCAGTATTTT.

This clonotype has ten or more counts. This chain joins TRBV29-1 and TRBJ2-7; 11 bases are shared with TRBD2. The germline V gene has CDR1 SQVTM and CDR2 ANQGSEA. The CDR3 sequence is 14 residues long. With 4 bases clipped from V and 2 bases from J, the junction kept 4 bases outside the gene matches. The CDR3 nucleotides are TGCAGCGTTGGACCGGGACTAGCGGCCTACGAGCAGTACTTC. It encodes CSVGPGLAAYEQYF.

This chain connects TRBV7-8 to TRBJ2-7, with 9 positions matching TRBD2. The germline gives CDR1 SGHVS, CDR2 FQNEAQ. The V segment lost 5 bases and the J segment 5 bases; nucleotides outside the gene matches: 10. CDR3 length: 15 amino acids. CDR3 DNA: TGTGCCAGCAGCGTTTCCGGGACTAGCCTCCACGAGCAGTACTTC. The encoded protein is CASSVSGTSLHEQYF. Full variable domain (rest looked up from reference TRBV7-8 and TRBJ2-7): GAGVSQSPRYKVAKRGQDVALRCDPISGHVSLFWYQQALGQGPEFLTYFQNEAQLDKSGLPSDRFFAERPEGSVSTLKIQRTQQEDSAVYLCASSVSGTSLHEQYFGPGTRLTVT.

This clonotype was recorded a few times. The CDR3 spells CASSISGRATTGELFF. The CDR3 region has the DNA TGTGCCAGCAGCATTAGCGGGAGGGCCACCACCGGGGAGCTGTTTTTT. The chain has TRBV7-8 and TRBJ2-2; 11 bases are a match to TRBD2. J was trimmed by 4 bases and V by 5 bases; bases with no gene match: 6. Germline V gene lookup returns CDR1 SGHVS and CDR2 FQNEAQ. The CDR3 covers 16 residues.

The chain couples TRBV20-1 to TRBJ2-1; 12 bases agree with TRBD2. Germline V gene sequence: CDR1 DFQATT, CDR2 SNEGSKA (reference sequence). This CDR3 comprises 17 residues. With 5 bases clipped from V and 8 bases from J, the junction kept 16 bases outside the gene matches. The CDR3 nucleotides are TGCAGTGCTCCCTCCCCCCTCCTAGCGGGAGGGCCGCATGAGCAGTTCTTC. This gives the protein CSAPSPLLAGGPHEQFF.

This clonotype was observed a few times. This sequence joins TRBV30 and TRBJ1-2, with unresolved D. Trimming removed 3 bases at V and 4 bases at J, with 9 bases between. The CDR3 is 12 residues long. CDR1 and CDR2 (germline): GTSNPN, SVGIG (reference sequence). Here the CDR3 reads CAWSRQSYGYTF. In DNA, the CDR3 is TGTGCCTGGAGCCGCCAGTCCTATGGCTACACCTTC.

The V call is TRBV7-2, the J call TRBJ2-7; either TRBD1 or TRBD2 may fit D (5 bases each). V lost 5 bases to trimming and J lost 3 bases, with 11 bases between them. Looked up from germline, CDR1 is SGHTA and CDR2 is FQGNSA. There are 13 residues in the CDR3. CDR3 DNA sequence: TGTGCCAGCAGCCGGGACCTCCGCTACGAGCAGTACTTC. This translates into CASSRDLRYEQYF.

In regard to this clonotype: Being one base from a much bigger clone, this may be a read error. The rearrangement uses TRBV15 and TRBJ2-3; no reliable D call. This CDR3 has 13 amino acids. V shed 0 bases and J shed 3 bases, with 4 bases lying between them. Germline V gene data show CDR1 as LNHNV and CDR2 as YYDKDF (reference sequence). The CDR3 bases are TGTGCCACCAGCAGAGATCGGACAGATACGCAGTATTTT. Translated, it gives CATSRDRTDTQYF.

V and J are TRBV6-1 and TRBJ2-7, with 7 bases that match TRBD1. With 6 bases clipped from V and 2 bases from J, the junction kept 7 bases outside the gene matches. Germline values: CDR1 MNHNS, CDR2 SASEGT. The CDR3 is made up of 14 amino acids. CDR3 sequence (DNA): TGTGCCAGCAGGGGAACAGGGGACACCTACGAGCAGTACTTC. Its translation is CASRGTGDTYEQYF.

This clonotype was picked up a small number of times. The chain carries TRBV10-3 and TRBJ1-3, with D unresolved. Trimming removed 8 bases from V and 0 bases from J, with 14 bases in between. Looked up from germline, CDR1 is ENHRY and CDR2 is SYGVKD. The length of the CDR3 is 15 residues. This CDR3 reads CAIGKDVPSGNTIYF. The CDR3 DNA follows: TGTGCCATCGGGAAGGACGTACCCTCTGGAAACACCATATATTTT.

V usage is TRBV6-1 and J usage is TRBJ2-2; a possible D gene is TRBD2 (6 bases). The V gene's germline CDR1 is MNHNS and CDR2 SASEGT. The CDR3 covers 15 residues. Trimming stripped 6 bases from V and 2 bases from J, with 13 bases between. CDR3 coding DNA: TGTGCCAGCAGACCGGGGACTTTTAACACCGGGGAGCTGTTTTTT. Translating it yields CASRPGTFNTGELFF.

The chain combines TRBV11-2 with TRBJ2-7, with a tentative D call TRBD2 (5 bases). CDR3 size: 13 residues. V was cut by 3 bases and J by 6 bases, with 12 bases left in between. Germline assignment: CDR1 SGHAT and CDR2 FQNNGV. The CDR3 coding sequence is TGTGCCAGCAGCTTGGAACGACTACTCGAGCAGTACTTC. This gives the protein CASSLERLLEQYF.

The chain uses TRBV12-3 or TRBV12-4 and TRBJ1-5; TRBD1 is a possible D gene (5 bases). The CDR3 contains 15 residues. V gave up 6 bases and J gave up 5 bases, with 17 bases separating them. The DNA of the CDR3 is TGTGCCAGCAGGTTAACCGGGGGGACTTATCAGCCCCAGCATTTT. This encodes CASRLTGGTYQPQHF.

The chain couples TRBV29-1 to TRBJ2-2; TRBD2 matches at 11 bases. CDR1 is SQVTM, CDR2 ANQGSEA, per germline. V was pared by 4 bases and J by 6 bases, with 10 bases of the junction left unmatched. The CDR3 spans 16 residues. This CDR3 is CSVASRLAGGPGELFF. The CDR3 DNA reads TGCAGCGTTGCGTCTCGGCTAGCGGGAGGACCCGGGGAGCTGTTTTTT.

The chain employs TRBV20-1 and TRBJ1-1, with unresolved D. Germline V gene sequence: CDR1 DFQATT, CDR2 SNEGSKA (reference sequence). Deletions cut 1 base from V and 4 bases from J, with 13 bases between. This CDR3 is built from 14 residues. CDR3 DNA sequence: TGCAGTGCTAGAGGTGGAAAACGGAGCACTGAAGCTTTCTTT. It codes for CSARGGKRSTEAFF.

The chain uses TRBV10-3 and TRBJ1-5; possibly TRBD1 for D (5 bases). Germline V gene lookup returns CDR1 ENHRY and CDR2 SYGVKD. This CDR3 region has 15 residues. V lost 4 bases and J lost 0, with 10 bases in between. In DNA, the CDR3 is TGTGCCATCAGTGGACGGGACGGTAGCAATCAGCCCCAGCATTTT. Amino acid sequence: CAISGRDGSNQPQHF.

The V call is TRBV5-1, the J call TRBJ2-1, with 7 bases lining up with TRBD1. This CDR3 is built from 14 residues. J lost 5 bases, V lost 3 bases, and 5 bases had no gene match. Germline assignment: CDR1 SGHRS and CDR2 YFSETQ. DNA of the CDR3: TGCGCCAGCAGCTCGGGACAGAATAACAATGAGCAGTTCTTC. This sequence encodes CASSSGQNNNEQFF. Full variable domain (outside the CDR3, taken from reference TRBV5-1 and TRBJ2-1): KAGVTQTPRYLIKTRGQQVTLSCSPISGHRSVSWYQQTPGQGLQFLFEYFSETQRNKGNFPGRFSGRQFSNSRSEMNVSTLELGDSALYLCASSSGQNNNEQFFGPGTRLTVL.

This clonotype was observed a handful of times. V usage is TRBV7-9 and J usage is TRBJ2-2; D might be TRBD2 (6 bases). Deletions cut 5 bases from V and 4 bases from J, with 11 bases between. The CDR3 extends over 14 amino acids. Germline-derived CDR1 and CDR2 are SEHNR and FQNEAQ (reference sequence). CDR3 residues: CASSLTSPTGELFF. The CDR3 DNA is TGTGCCAGCAGCCTGACTAGTCCCACCGGGGAGCTGTTTTTT.

This clonotype was detected a few times. The chain employs TRBV4-1 and TRBJ2-7; D assignment may be TRBD1 or TRBD2 (5 bases each). Trimming removed 3 bases from V and 2 bases from J, with 11 bases in between. Germline loops: CDR1 MGHRA, CDR2 YSYEKL. The CDR3 consists of 14 residues. The CDR3 nucleotides read TGCGCCAGCAGCCAGGGACCGCTCACCTACGAGCAGTACTTC. The encoded protein is CASSQGPLTYEQYF.